This T cell receptor (beta chain) came from a study of CD8+ T cells in alopecia areata. General observations from the study: Scalp and blood retained many expanded lesional clones during tofacitinib.

This sample's treatment: oral pan-JAK inhibitor, 5-10 mg twice daily. With respect to this clone: Its antigen is unknown.

The CDR3 totals 15 residues. Trimming stripped 4 bases from V and 6 bases from J, with 19 bases between. Germline V gives CDR1 SGHRS, CDR2 YFSETQ. Following extraction, RNA underwent reverse transcription to cDNA, which served as the sequencing template. Repertoires were generated with immunoSEQ multiplex PCR, while TCRdb's copy carries only in-frame clones and drops some. The data show 160,000 or so clones, about 54% seen once. Sequenced material: CD4+ T cells sorted from blood, taken between weeks 55 and 70, from a patient treated with tofacitinib. The chain is built from TRBV5-1 and TRBJ1-1; possible D gene TRBD1, 5 bases. The source is a human donor with alopecia areata. CDR3 loop: CASSADGAFRAEAFF. The DNA for the CDR3 is TGCGCCAGCAGCGCGGACGGGGCCTTCCGGGCTGAAGCTTTCTTT.